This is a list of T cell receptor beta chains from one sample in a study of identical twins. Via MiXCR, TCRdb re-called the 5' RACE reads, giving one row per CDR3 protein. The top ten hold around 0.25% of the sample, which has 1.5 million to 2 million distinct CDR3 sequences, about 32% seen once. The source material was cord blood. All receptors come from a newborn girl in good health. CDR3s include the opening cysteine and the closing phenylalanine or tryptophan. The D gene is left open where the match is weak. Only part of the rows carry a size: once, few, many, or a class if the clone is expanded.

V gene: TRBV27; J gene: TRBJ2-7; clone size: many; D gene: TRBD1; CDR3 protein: CASSPWGFGQGEQYF; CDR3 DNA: TGTGCCAGCAGTCCTTGGGGATTCGGACAGGGGGAGCAGTACTTC
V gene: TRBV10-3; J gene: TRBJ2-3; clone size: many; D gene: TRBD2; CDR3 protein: CATRGLAGLDTQYF; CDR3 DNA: TGTGCCACCAGGGGACTAGCGGGATTAGATACGCAGTATTTT
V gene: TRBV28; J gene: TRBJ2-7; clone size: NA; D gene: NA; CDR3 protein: CASSLKPGPLYEQYF; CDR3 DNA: TGTGCCAGCAGTCTCAAACCGGGACCACTCTACGAGCAGTACTTC
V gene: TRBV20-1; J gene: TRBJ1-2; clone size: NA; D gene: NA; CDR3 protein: CSARTGTLGYGYTF; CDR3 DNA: TGCAGTGCTAGAACAGGGACCTTGGGGTATGGCTACACCTTC
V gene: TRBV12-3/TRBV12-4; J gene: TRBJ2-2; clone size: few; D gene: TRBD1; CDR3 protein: CASSPDRGPNTGELFF; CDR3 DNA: TGTGCCAGCAGCCCTGACAGGGGCCCTAACACCGGGGAGCTGTTTTTT
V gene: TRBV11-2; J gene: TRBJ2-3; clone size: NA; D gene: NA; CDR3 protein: CASSLQVTRSDTQYF; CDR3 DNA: TGTGCCAGCAGCTTACAAGTCACGAGGTCAGATACGCAGTATTTT
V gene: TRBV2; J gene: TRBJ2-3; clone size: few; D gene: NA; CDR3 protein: CASRTDTDTQYF; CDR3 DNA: TGTGCCAGCCGGACAGACACAGATACGCAGTATTTT
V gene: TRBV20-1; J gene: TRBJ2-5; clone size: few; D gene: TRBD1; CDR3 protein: CSAQTGAGETQYF; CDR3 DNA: TGCAGTGCTCAAACAGGGGCCGGGGAGACCCAGTACTTC
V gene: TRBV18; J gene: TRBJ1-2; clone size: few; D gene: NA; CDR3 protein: CASSPLPQLNYGYTF; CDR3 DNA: TGTGCCAGCTCACCACTTCCCCAGCTCAACTATGGCTACACCTTC
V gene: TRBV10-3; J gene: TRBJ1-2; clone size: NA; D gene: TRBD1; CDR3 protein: CAIRDSNYGYTF; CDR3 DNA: TGTGCCATCCGGGACAGTAACTATGGCTACACCTTC
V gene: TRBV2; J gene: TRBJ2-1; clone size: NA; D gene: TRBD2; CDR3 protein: CASSAGGAFNEQFF; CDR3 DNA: TGTGCCAGCAGTGCGGGGGGGGCTTTCAATGAGCAGTTCTTC
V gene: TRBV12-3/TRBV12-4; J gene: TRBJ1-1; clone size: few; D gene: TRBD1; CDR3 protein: CASRSWDRQANTEAFF; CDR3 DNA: TGTGCCAGCAGGTCCTGGGACAGGCAAGCGAACACTGAAGCTTTCTTT
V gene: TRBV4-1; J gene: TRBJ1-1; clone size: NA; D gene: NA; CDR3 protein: CASRNPRGTNTEAFF; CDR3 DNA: TGCGCCAGCAGGAACCCTAGGGGGACGAACACTGAAGCTTTCTTT
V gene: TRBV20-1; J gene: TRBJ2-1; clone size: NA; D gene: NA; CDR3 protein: CSASERRGHNEQFF; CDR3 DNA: TGCAGTGCTAGCGAACGTCGGGGGCACAATGAGCAGTTCTTC
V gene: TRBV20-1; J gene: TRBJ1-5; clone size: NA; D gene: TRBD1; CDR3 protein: CSARDSALGQGGKSPQHF; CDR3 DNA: TGCAGTGCTAGAGATTCCGCATTAGGACAGGGTGGTAAATCACCCCAGCATTTT
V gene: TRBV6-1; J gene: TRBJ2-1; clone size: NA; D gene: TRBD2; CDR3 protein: CASRKGGTSGESSYNEQFF; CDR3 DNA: TGTGCCAGCAGAAAGGGAGGGACTAGCGGGGAGAGCTCCTACAATGAGCAGTTCTTC
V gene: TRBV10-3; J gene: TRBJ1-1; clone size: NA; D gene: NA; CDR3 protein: CAISGARDKGGNTEAFF; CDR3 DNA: TGTGCCATCAGTGGAGCAAGGGACAAGGGGGGCAATACTGAAGCTTTCTTT
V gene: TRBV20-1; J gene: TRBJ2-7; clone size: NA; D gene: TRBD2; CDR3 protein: CSARASGGPEQYF; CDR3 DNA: TGCAGTGCTAGGGCTAGCGGGGGCCCCGAGCAGTACTTC
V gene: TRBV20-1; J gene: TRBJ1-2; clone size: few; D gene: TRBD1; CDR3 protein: CSASGQGGGYGYTF; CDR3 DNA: TGCAGTGCTAGCGGACAGGGAGGGGGATATGGCTACACCTTC
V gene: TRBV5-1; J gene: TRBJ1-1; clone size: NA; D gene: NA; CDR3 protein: CASSYPGPNTEAFF; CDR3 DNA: TGCGCCAGCAGCTACCCGGGCCCGAACACTGAAGCTTTCTTT
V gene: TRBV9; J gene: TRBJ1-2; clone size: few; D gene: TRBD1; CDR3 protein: CASSQRSRDSYGYTF; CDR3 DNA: TGTGCCAGCAGCCAAAGATCCCGGGACAGCTATGGCTACACCTTC
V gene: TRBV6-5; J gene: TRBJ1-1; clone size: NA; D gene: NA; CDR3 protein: CASSTCPGKRNTEAFF; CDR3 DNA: TGTGCCAGCAGTACGTGCCCGGGGAAACGGAACACTGAAGCTTTCTTT
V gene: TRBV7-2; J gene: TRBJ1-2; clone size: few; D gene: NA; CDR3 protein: CASSLRFNGYTF; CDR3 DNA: TGTGCCAGCAGCTTACGTTTCAATGGCTACACCTTC
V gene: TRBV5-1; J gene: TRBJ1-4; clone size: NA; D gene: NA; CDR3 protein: CASSLGSINEKLFF; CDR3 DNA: TGCGCCAGCAGCTTGGGCAGCATAAATGAAAAACTGTTTTTT
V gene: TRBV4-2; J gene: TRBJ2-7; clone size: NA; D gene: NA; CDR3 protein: CASSQKVGNSYEQYF; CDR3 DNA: TGTGCCAGCAGCCAAAAAGTTGGCAACTCCTACGAGCAGTACTTC
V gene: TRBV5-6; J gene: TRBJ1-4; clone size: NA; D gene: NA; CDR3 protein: CASSHQGGEKLFF; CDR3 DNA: TGTGCCAGCAGCCATCAGGGAGGGGAAAAACTGTTTTTT
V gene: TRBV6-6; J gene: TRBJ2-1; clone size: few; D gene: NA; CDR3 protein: CASSWDQRGNEQFF; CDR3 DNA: TGTGCCAGCAGTTGGGATCAACGGGGCAATGAGCAGTTCTTC
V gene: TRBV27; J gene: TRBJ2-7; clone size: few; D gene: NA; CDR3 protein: CASSFKAGNEQYF; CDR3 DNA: TGTGCCAGCAGTTTCAAGGCGGGGAACGAGCAGTACTTC
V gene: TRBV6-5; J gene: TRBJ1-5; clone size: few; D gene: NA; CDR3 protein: CASRGGGPFQPQHF; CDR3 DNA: TGTGCCAGCAGGGGGGGGGGACCATTTCAGCCCCAGCATTTT
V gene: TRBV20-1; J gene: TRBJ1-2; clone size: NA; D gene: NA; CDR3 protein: CSAPTGGFNYGYTF; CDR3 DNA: TGCAGTGCGCCTACTGGCGGGTTTAACTATGGCTACACCTTC
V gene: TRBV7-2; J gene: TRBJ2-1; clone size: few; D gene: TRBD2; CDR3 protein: CASSIRLAGNNEQFF; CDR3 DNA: TGTGCCAGCAGCATCCGACTAGCGGGAAACAATGAGCAGTTCTTC
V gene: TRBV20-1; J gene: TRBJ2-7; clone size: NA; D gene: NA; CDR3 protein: CSARGRRAYNEQYF; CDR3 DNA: TGCAGTGCTAGAGGACGCCGAGCGTACAATGAGCAGTACTTC
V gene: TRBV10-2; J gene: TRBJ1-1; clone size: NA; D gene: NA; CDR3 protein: CASSESINTEAFF; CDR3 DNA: TGCGCCAGCAGTGAGTCGATCAACACTGAAGCTTTCTTT
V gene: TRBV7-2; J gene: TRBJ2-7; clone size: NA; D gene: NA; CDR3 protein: CASSQRTRGEQYF; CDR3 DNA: TGTGCCAGCAGCCAAAGGACCAGGGGCGAGCAGTACTTC
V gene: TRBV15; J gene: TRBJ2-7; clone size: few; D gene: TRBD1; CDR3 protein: CATSRTGGWEQYF; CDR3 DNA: TGTGCCACCAGCAGGACAGGGGGCTGGGAGCAGTACTTC
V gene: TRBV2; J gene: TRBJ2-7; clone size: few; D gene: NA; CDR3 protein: CASSVRGAQYF; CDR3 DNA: TGTGCCAGCAGTGTGAGGGGTGCCCAGTACTTC
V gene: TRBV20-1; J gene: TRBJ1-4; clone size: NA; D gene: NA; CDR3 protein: CSAQRGQANEKLFF; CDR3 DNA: TGCAGTGCCCAGCGGGGTCAGGCTAATGAAAAACTGTTTTTT
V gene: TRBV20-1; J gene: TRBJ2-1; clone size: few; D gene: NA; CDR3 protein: CSARDGGSAYNEQFF; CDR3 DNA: TGCAGTGCTAGAGATGGAGGGTCTGCCTACAATGAGCAGTTCTTC
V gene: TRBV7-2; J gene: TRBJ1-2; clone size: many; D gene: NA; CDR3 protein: CASSLGGVLAFRGYTF; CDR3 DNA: TGTGCCAGCAGCTTAGGTGGGGTCCTGGCCTTTCGTGGCTACACCTTC
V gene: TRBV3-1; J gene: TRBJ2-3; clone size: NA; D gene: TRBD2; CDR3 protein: CASSPLGTSGGRTDTQYF; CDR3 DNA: TGTGCCAGCAGCCCACTCGGGACTAGCGGGGGGAGAACAGATACGCAGTATTTT
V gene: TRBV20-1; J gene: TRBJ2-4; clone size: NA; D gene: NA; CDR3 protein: CSARLNRELAKNIQYF; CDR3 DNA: TGCAGTGCTAGACTAAACAGGGAACTAGCCAAAAACATTCAGTACTTC
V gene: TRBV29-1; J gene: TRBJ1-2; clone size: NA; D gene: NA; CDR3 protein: CSVGRGVGNYGYTF; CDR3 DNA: TGCAGCGTTGGGAGGGGTGTCGGAAACTATGGCTACACCTTC
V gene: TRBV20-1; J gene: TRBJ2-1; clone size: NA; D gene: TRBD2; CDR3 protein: CSARTSGRFSYNEQFF; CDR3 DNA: TGCAGTGCAAGGACTAGCGGGAGATTTTCCTACAATGAGCAGTTCTTC
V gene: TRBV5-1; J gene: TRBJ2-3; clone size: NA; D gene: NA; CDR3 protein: CASHSPQGGTDTQYF; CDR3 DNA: TGCGCCAGCCATTCTCCCCAGGGAGGCACAGATACGCAGTATTTT
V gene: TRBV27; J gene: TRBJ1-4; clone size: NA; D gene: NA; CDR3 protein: CASSPTGPPNEKLIF; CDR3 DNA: TGTGCCAGCAGTCCTACGGGACCCCCCAATGAAAAACTGATTTTT
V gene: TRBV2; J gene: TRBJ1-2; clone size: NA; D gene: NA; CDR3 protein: CASRSQGYTF; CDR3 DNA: TGTGCCAGCAGATCCCAGGGCTACACCTTC
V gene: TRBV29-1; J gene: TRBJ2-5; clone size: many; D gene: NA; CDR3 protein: CSVGQPTETQYF; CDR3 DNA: TGCAGCGTTGGTCAGCCCACAGAGACCCAGTACTTC
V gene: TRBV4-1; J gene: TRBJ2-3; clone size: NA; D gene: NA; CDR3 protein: CASSQGLLGADTQYF; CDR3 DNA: TGCGCCAGCAGCCAGGGGTTGCTCGGGGCAGATACGCAGTATTTT
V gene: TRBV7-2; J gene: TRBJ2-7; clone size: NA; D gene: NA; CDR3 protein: CARNLDYNEQYF; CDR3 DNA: TGTGCCCGCAACTTAGACTACAATGAGCAGTACTTC